Listed below are T cell receptor beta chains from one sample, sequenced in a study of Ad26.COV2.S vaccination and SARS-CoV-2 variants. Profiling relied on immunoSEQ multiplex PCR, and the TCRdb table lists in-frame clones only, not all of them. The sample records 300,000 to 450,000 clones, about 91% being singletons. Sequenced here: peripheral blood, sampled after recovery from COVID-19. These receptors originate from a human donor who had recovered from COVID-19. CDR3s include the opening cysteine and the closing phenylalanine or tryptophan. The D gene is left open where the match is weak. The size entry is marked missing in some rows and otherwise reads once, few, many or a size class.

CASSVGQGLYNEQFF	TGTGCCAGCAGCGTAGGACAGGGGCTTTACAATGAGCAGTTCTTC	TRBJ2-1	TRBD1	TRBV9	once
CASSYDGRMNTEAFF	TGTGCCAGCAGCTACGATGGCAGAATGAACACTGAAGCTTTCTTT	TRBJ1-1	NA	TRBV7-9	NA
CAISDGGPPNYGYTF	TGTGCCATCAGTGACGGCGGCCCTCCTAACTATGGCTACACCTTC	TRBJ1-2	NA	TRBV10-3	few
CASSLVVGGAGASYEQYF	TGTGCCAGCAGCTTAGTAGTTGGGGGGGCCGGGGCCTCCTACGAGCAGTACTTC	TRBJ2-7	NA	TRBV7-2	NA
CASSPTGGHQPQHF	TGTGCCAGCTCACCAACAGGGGGCCATCAGCCCCAGCATTTT	TRBJ1-5	TRBD1	TRBV18	NA
CASSLGTDQPQHF	TGTGCCAGCAGCTTAGGTACGGATCAGCCCCAGCATTTT	TRBJ1-5	NA	TRBV7-3	few
CASSGPESGTLHF	TGTGCCAGCAGCGGGCCCGAGTCCGGTACCCTCCACTTT	TRBJ1-6	NA	TRBV9	NA
CATSARRGGGDQPQHF	TGTGCCACCAGCGCCCGCCGGGGTGGGGGGGACCAGCCCCAGCATTTT	TRBJ1-5	NA	TRBV15	NA
CATSDSLGTSTDTQYF	TGTGCCACCAGTGACTCCCTGGGGACTAGCACAGATACGCAGTATTTT	TRBJ2-3	NA	TRBV24-1	NA
CASRERAGSQNEQYF	TGCGCCAGCAGAGAACGAGCAGGCTCCCAGAACGAGCAGTACTTC	TRBJ2-7	NA	TRBV5-1	NA
CASSLAGGVFGNEQFF	TGTGCCAGCAGCTTGGCCGGCGGGGTATTTGGAAATGAGCAGTTCTTC	TRBJ2-1	NA	TRBV5-4	NA
CASSLYRSGAFF	TGTGCCAGCAGCCTTTATAGGTCAGGAGCTTTCTTT	TRBJ1-1	NA	TRBV7-9	NA
CASSSEGLVQYF	TGTGCCAGCTCCTCGGAGGGTCTGGTGCAGTATTTT	TRBJ2-3	NA	TRBV5-6	NA
CSVRDFYTGELFF	TGCAGCGTCCGGGACTTCTACACCGGGGAGCTGTTTTTT	TRBJ2-2	NA	TRBV29-1	NA
CASSYDIGLGNTEAFF	TGTGCCAGCAGTTATGACATCGGTCTGGGTAACACTGAAGCTTTCTTT	TRBJ1-1	NA	TRBV6-6	NA
CASSLVPGELFF	TGTGCCAGCAGCTTAGTGCCCGGGGAGCTGTTTTTT	TRBJ2-2	NA	TRBV7-2	few
CASSQDYGLWMNTEAFF	TGCGCCAGCAGCCAAGATTACGGGCTCTGGATGAACACTGAAGCTTTCTTT	TRBJ1-1	NA	TRBV4-1	NA
CASSQGFTDTQYF	TGCGCCAGCAGCCAAGGTTTCACAGATACGCAGTATTTT	TRBJ2-3	NA	TRBV4-1	once
CASSSDRSSEKLFF	TGTGCCAGCAGTTCGGACAGGTCAAGTGAAAAACTGTTTTTT	TRBJ1-4	TRBD1	TRBV2	NA